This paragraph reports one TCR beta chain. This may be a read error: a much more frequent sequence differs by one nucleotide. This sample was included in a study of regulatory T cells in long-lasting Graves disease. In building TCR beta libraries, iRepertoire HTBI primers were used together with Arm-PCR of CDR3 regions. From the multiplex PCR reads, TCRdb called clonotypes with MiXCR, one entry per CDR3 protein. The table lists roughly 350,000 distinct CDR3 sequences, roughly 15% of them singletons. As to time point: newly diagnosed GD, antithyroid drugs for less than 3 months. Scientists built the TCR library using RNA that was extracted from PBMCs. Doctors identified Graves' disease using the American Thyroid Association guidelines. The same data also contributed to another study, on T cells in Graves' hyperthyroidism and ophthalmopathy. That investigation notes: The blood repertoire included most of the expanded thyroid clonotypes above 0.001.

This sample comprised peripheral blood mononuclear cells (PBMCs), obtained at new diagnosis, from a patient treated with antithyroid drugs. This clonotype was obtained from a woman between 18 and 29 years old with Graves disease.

The CDR3, as DNA: TGTGCCAACAGCCACCGCGCTGCGGGAGGGACTTCTGAGCAGTTCTTC. Its protein product is CANSHRAAGGTSEQFF. This rearrangement joins TRBV7-9 to TRBJ2-5; 9 bases line up with TRBD2. The J call is uncertain, as TRBJ2-1 better fits the DNA end. The CDR3 runs 16 residues. Germline values: CDR1 SEHNR, CDR2 FQNEAQ (reference sequence).